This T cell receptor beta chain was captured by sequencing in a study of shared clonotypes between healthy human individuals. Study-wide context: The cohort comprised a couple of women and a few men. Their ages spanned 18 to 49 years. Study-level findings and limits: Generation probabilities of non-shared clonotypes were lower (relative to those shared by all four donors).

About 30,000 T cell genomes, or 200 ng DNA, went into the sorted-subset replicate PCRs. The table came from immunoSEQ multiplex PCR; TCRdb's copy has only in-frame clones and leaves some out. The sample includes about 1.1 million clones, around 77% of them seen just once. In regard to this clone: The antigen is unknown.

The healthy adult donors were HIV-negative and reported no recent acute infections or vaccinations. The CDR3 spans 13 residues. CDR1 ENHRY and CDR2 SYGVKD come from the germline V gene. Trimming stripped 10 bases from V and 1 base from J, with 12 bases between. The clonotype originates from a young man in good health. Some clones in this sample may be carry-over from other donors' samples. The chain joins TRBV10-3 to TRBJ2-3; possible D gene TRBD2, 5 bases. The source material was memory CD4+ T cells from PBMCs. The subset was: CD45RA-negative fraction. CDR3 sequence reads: CASRAGGTDTQYF. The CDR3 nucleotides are TGTGCCAGCCGTGCCGGGGGCACAGATACGCAGTATTTT.